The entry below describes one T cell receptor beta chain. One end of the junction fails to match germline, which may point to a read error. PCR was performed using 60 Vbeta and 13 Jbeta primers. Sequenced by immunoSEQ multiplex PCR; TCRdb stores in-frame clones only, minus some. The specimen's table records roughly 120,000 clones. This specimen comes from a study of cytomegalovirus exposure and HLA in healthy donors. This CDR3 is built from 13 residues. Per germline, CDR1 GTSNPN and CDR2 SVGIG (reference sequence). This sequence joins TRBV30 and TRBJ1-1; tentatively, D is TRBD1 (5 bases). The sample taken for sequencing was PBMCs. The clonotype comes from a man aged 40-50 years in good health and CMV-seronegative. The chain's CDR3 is CAWSTAGNAEAFF. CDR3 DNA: TGTGCCTGGAGTACGGCAGGGAACGCTGAAGCTTTCTTT.